The next 9 T cell receptor beta chains were all read from a single sample in a study of CD8 T cells in Susac syndrome. An amount of RNA that ranged from about 0.45 to 1 ug was reverse transcribed with random hexamers. One entry per CDR3 protein results from TCRdb running MiXCR on the immunoSEQ multiplex PCR reads. This sample has roughly 200,000 distinct CDR3 sequences, with over 90% found just once. Sequencing was performed on CD4+ T cells from PBMCs. The receptors derive from a human donor with Susac syndrome.

The CDR3 spells CAISYDVDYGYTF. CDR3 DNA: TGTGCCATCAGTTACGACGTAGACTATGGCTACACCTTC. The chain recombines TRBV10-3 with TRBJ1-2; no clear D. In germline, CDR1 is ENHRY, CDR2 SYGVKD. This CDR3 is 13 amino acids long. The V gene lost 5 bases and the J gene lost 3 bases, with 10 bases spanning the gap.

This chain joins TRBV5-1 and TRBJ2-5; TRBD1 is a possible D gene (6 bases). This CDR3 comprises 14 residues. Trimming took off 4 bases at V and 5 bases at J, with 15 bases between the two ends. Germline assignment: CDR1 SGHRS and CDR2 YFSETQ. This CDR3 reads CASSDQGHRETQYF. CDR3 DNA sequence: TGCGCCAGCAGCGACCAGGGACACCGGGAGACCCAGTACTTC.

This clonotype was found once. The rearrangement uses TRBV7-9 and TRBJ2-7; D call uncertain. V was trimmed by 0 bases and J by 6 bases, leaving 12 bases between them. This CDR3 region has 14 residues. In germline, CDR1 is SEHNR, CDR2 FQNEAQ (reference sequence). The chain's CDR3 is CASSLAGPFIEQYF. CDR3 nucleotides: TGTGCCAGCAGCTTAGCCGGTCCCTTTATCGAGCAGTACTTC.

This clonotype was observed once. The rearrangement links TRBV7-2 to TRBJ2-5; D is possibly TRBD2 (5 bases). V lost 4 bases and J lost 2, with 11 bases in between. The CDR3 spans 14 residues. CDR1 is SGHTA, CDR2 FQGNSA, per germline. In DNA, the CDR3 is TGTGCCAGCAGCTCAGGAGGCAGGCAAGAGACCCAGTACTTC. Encoded protein: CASSSGGRQETQYF.

This clonotype occurred once. The V gene is TRBV20-1, the J gene TRBJ1-5, with 10 bases identical to TRBD1. Losses at the gene ends were 3 bases for V and 3 bases for J; bases not matched to a gene: 11. The CDR3 is 17 residues long. Per germline, CDR1 DFQATT and CDR2 SNEGSKA (reference sequence). The CDR3 bases are TGCAGTGCTAGGGTTGCGGGACAGGGGCTATTCAATCAGCCCCAGCATTTT. This translates into CSARVAGQGLFNQPQHF.

V and J are TRBV28 and TRBJ2-7; D is tentatively TRBD1 or TRBD2 (5 bases each). This CDR3 region has 14 residues. V shed 6 bases and J shed 0 bases, with 12 bases lying between them. The V gene's germline CDR1 is MDHEN and CDR2 SYDVKM. The CDR3 DNA follows: TGTGCCAGCAGCTATCCGGGACGCTCCTACGAGCAGTACTTC. Translating gives CASSYPGRSYEQYF.

This rearrangement joins TRBV27 to TRBJ2-3; the D is unclear. V was trimmed by 6 bases and J by 2 bases, leaving 9 bases between them. This CDR3 is built from 13 residues. CDR1 and CDR2 from the germline V gene are MNHEY and SMNVEV (reference sequence). This CDR3 is CASSRKITDTQYF. In DNA, the CDR3 is TGTGCCAGCAGCCGAAAGATCACAGATACGCAGTATTTT.

The chain recombines TRBV6-5 with TRBJ2-1; TRBD2 aligns across 8 bases. The CDR3 covers 17 residues. Germline CDR1 and CDR2: MNHEY and SVGAGI. Trimming cost V 4 bases and J 0 bases; bases outside gene matches: 8. As DNA, the CDR3 is TGTGCCAGCAGTTCAACTAGCGGAAAGAGCTCCTACAATGAGCAGTTCTTC. Protein sequence: CASSSTSGKSSYNEQFF.

This chain joins TRBV4-2 and TRBJ2-6; D is unresolved. V was pared by 1 base and J by 0 bases, with 4 bases between. CDR3 size: 15 residues. CDR1 LGHNA and CDR2 YNFKEQ come from the germline V gene. The CDR3 region has the DNA TGTGCCAGCAGCCAAGCGCACTCTGGGGCCAACGTCCTGACTTTC. It encodes CASSQAHSGANVLTF.